Listed here are 15 T cell receptor beta chains from one sample, sequenced in a study of blood T cell repertoires in COVID-19. The method was immunoSEQ multiplex PCR; TCRdb's version includes in-frame clones alone and lacks a portion of them. This table holds a few hundred thousand clones, about 90% found once. The sequenced sample consisted of peripheral blood. The receptor set was obtained from a woman in her sixties or seventies with COVID-19, enrolled during active disease.

The rearrangement uses TRBV29-1 and TRBJ2-1; 12 bases are shared with TRBD1. CDR1 and CDR2 (germline): SQVTM, ANQGSEA. V gave up 7 bases and J gave up 7 bases; unmatched junction bases: 8. CDR3 length: 14 amino acids. CDR3 in amino acids: CSATGGQGANEQFF. Written as DNA, the CDR3 is TGCAGCGCCACGGGGGGACAGGGGGCGAATGAGCAGTTCTTC.

The CDR3, as DNA: TGTGCCAGCAGCTTCGTAGCGGGGGGCCATGGCACAGATACGCAGTATTTT. Protein product: CASSFVAGGHGTDTQYF. V and J are TRBV7-2 and TRBJ2-3, with TRBD2 matching over 10 bases. The trim removed 3 bases at V and 1 base at J, leaving 7 bases unmatched. CDR3 length: 17 residues. Germline assignment: CDR1 SGHTA and CDR2 FQGNSA.

The CDR3 reads CASSLGDRSNEKLFF. CDR3 in DNA: TGCGCCAGCAGCTTGGGGGACAGATCTAATGAAAAACTGTTTTTT. The genes are TRBV5-1 and TRBJ1-4, with 7 bases that match TRBD1. The V gene's germline CDR1 is SGHRS and CDR2 YFSETQ. Trimming cost V 0 bases and J 3 bases; bases outside gene matches: 2. This CDR3 spans 15 amino acids.

This clone came up once. The chain couples TRBV9 to TRBJ2-3; tentatively, D is TRBD1 (5 bases). The V end was cut by 0 bases, the J end by 2 bases, with 10 bases between. The CDR3 is 15 residues long. Looked up from germline, CDR1 is SGDLS and CDR2 is YYNGEE. The CDR3 spells CASSVAPRDTDTQYF. The DNA of the CDR3 is TGTGCCAGCAGCGTAGCCCCCAGGGACACAGATACGCAGTATTTT.

This clone has just a few counts. The chain has TRBV6-6 and TRBJ2-5, with 11 bases lining up with TRBD2. Germline-derived CDR1 and CDR2 are MNHNY and SVGAGI (reference sequence). The length of the CDR3 is 15 residues. V lost 4 bases to trimming and J lost 4 bases; unmatched junction nucleotides: 5. The CDR3 DNA is TGTGCCAGCAGTTCTAGCGGGGGGCTTGCAGAGACCCAGTACTTC. Translating it yields CASSSSGGLAETQYF.

The chain employs TRBV4-2 and TRBJ2-3; D is possibly TRBD2 (6 bases). In germline, CDR1 is LGHNA, CDR2 YNFKEQ. The CDR3 loop spans 17 amino acids. With 0 bases removed from V and 2 bases from J, the gap between germline ends came to 15 bases. The CDR3 region has the DNA TGTGCCAGCAGCCAAGATCACGATAGCGGTTACACAGATACGCAGTATTTT. It translates to CASSQDHDSGYTDTQYF.

The chain links TRBV7-2 to TRBJ2-5; 7 positions agree with TRBD2. There are 14 residues in the CDR3. Germline V gene sequence: CDR1 SGHTA, CDR2 FQGNSA. V lost 5 bases to trimming and J lost 0 bases; unmatched junction nucleotides: 3. In DNA form, the CDR3 reads TGTGCCAGCAGCCGTGGGACTAACCAAGAGACCCAGTACTTC. The encoded protein is CASSRGTNQETQYF.

V gene TRBV7-9 combines with J gene TRBJ1-1; D remains unclear. V was trimmed by 5 bases and J by 7 bases, leaving 14 bases between them. The CDR3 is made up of 13 amino acids. From germline, CDR1 is SEHNR and CDR2 FQNEAQ (reference sequence). This chain's CDR3 is CASSLPVSFEAFF. CDR3 bases: TGTGCCAGCAGCCTCCCGGTGTCGTTTGAAGCTTTCTTT.

The chain has TRBV7-3 and TRBJ1-3; D is uncertain. CDR1 is SGHTA and CDR2 is FQGTGA in the germline V gene. The CDR3 contains 16 residues. V was clipped by 2 bases and J by 0 bases, with 11 bases between them. The CDR3 spells CASSLGPTNSGNTIYF. DNA for the CDR3: TGTGCCAGCAGCTTAGGGCCCACGAACTCTGGAAACACCATATATTTT.

For the CDR3, the DNA is TGTGCCAGCAGTTACAGCTCTCCTCGGCAGCCCCAGCATTTT. Residues: CASSYSSPRQPQHF. J is TRBJ1-5 and V is TRBV6-2 or TRBV6-3; D is uncertain. This CDR3 is built from 14 residues. Germline V gene sequence: CDR1 MNHEY, CDR2 SVGEGT. V dropped 2 bases and J dropped 7 bases, with 12 bases sitting between them.

Concerning this clone itself: The junction departs from the called germline gene at one end, perhaps through a read error. The chain couples TRBV6-5 to TRBJ2-7; a weak D match, TRBD1 (5 bases). The CDR3 spans 14 residues. From germline, CDR1 is MNHEY and CDR2 SVGAGI. CDR3 DNA: TGTGCCAGCAGCTACTATCATACAGGATCCGAGCAGTACTTC. The encoded protein is CASSYYHTGSEQYF.

The rearrangement links TRBV4-2 to TRBJ2-7; weak D call: TRBD1 (5 bases). This CDR3 contains 15 residues. From germline, CDR1 is LGHNA and CDR2 YNFKEQ. V lost 0 bases to trimming and J lost 1 base, with 10 bases between them. The CDR3 region has the DNA TGTGCCAGCAGCCAAGAACAAGGGGAATCCTACGAGCAGTACTTC. Its translation: CASSQEQGESYEQYF.

V gene TRBV7-9 combines with J gene TRBJ2-1; 14 positions agree with TRBD2. Germline trimming cut 4 bases from V and 7 bases from J; bases unmatched to any gene: 6. The CDR3 is 16 amino acids. Germline assignment: CDR1 SEHNR and CDR2 FQNEAQ (reference sequence). CDR3 residues: CASSSPGLAGVNEQFF. The CDR3 region has the DNA TGTGCCAGCAGCTCCCCGGGACTAGCGGGGGTGAATGAGCAGTTCTTC.

This sequence joins TRBV27 and TRBJ2-5, with D possibly being TRBD2 (5 bases). V was shortened by 3 bases and J by 0 bases, with 14 bases between the two germline ends. The V gene's germline CDR1 is MNHEY and CDR2 SMNVEV (reference sequence). This CDR3 has 16 residues. The CDR3 region has the DNA TGTGCCAGCAGTTTGGTTTTTAGGGAGTACCAAGAGACCCAGTACTTC. Translating gives CASSLVFREYQETQYF.

The rearrangement joins TRBV7-9 to TRBJ1-2; the match to TRBD1 covers 9 bases. CDR3 size: 18 residues. The J segment lost 4 bases and the V segment lost 5 bases, leaving 17 bases of the junction unmatched. Germline CDR1 and CDR2: SEHNR and FQNEAQ (reference sequence). CDR3 residues: CASSTHKVGDRVRYGYTF. CDR3 bases: TGTGCCAGCAGCACTCATAAAGTCGGGGACAGGGTTCGCTATGGCTACACCTTC.